This T cell receptor (beta chain) was retrieved from a study of response to subunit inactivated influenza vaccine. A single record per CDR3 protein comes from TCRdb applying MiXCR to the RT-PCR reads. The sample lists more than 600,000 distinct CDR3 sequences, around 20% seen once, with about a tenth in the top ten. Remarks on this clonotype: Antigen: not known.

Broader study findings: The authors proposed limited new T cell recruitment per seasonal influenza vaccination.

Sequences were derived from PBMCs from blood, sampled 5 days after vaccination. This receptor was taken from a man between 50 and 59 years old who received an inactivated influenza vaccine.

DNA of the CDR3: TGTGCCAGCAGTTACCTCAGAACAGGGTCCTACAATGAGCAGTTCTTC. It specifies CASSYLRTGSYNEQFF. The V call is TRBV6-2 or TRBV6-3, the J call TRBJ2-1; perhaps TRBD1 as D (6 bases). The V end lost 2 bases, the J end lost 1 base, and 12 bases lay between the germline ends. The germline gives CDR1 MNHEY, CDR2 SVGEGT. The CDR3 covers 16 residues.